These T cell receptor beta chains were read from a single sample in a study of blood T cell repertoires in COVID-19. Clones were sequenced by immunoSEQ multiplex PCR, and TCRdb holds only the in-frame ones, with some missing. In the table there are roughly 72,000 clones, 88% of which are singletons. Source material: peripheral blood. All receptors derive from a human donor in a cohort sampled during active COVID-19. Both conserved end residues are part of each CDR3. D genes are given only for firm matches. Size tells how often a clone was seen (once, few, many) or the class of an expanded clone, and some rows leave it out.

v_gene: TRBV6-6; len: 15; d_gene: TRBD1; j_gene: TRBJ2-7; abundance: .; CDR3aa: CASSYGKQGFDEQYF; CDR3nt: TGTGCCAGCAGTTACGGGAAACAGGGGTTCGACGAGCAGTACTTC
v_gene: TRBV7-2; len: 15; d_gene: TRBD2; j_gene: TRBJ2-2; abundance: few; CDR3aa: CASSSTSGDTGELFF; CDR3nt: TGTGCCAGCAGCTCGACTAGCGGGGACACCGGGGAGCTGTTTTTT
v_gene: TRBV7-8; len: 16; d_gene: .; j_gene: TRBJ1-5; abundance: .; CDR3aa: CASSLELTAGSRPQHF; CDR3nt: TGTGCCAGCAGCTTAGAGTTGACGGCCGGGTCACGGCCCCAGCATTTT
v_gene: TRBV11-3; len: 13; d_gene: .; j_gene: TRBJ1-1; abundance: .; CDR3aa: CASSLQGYTEAFF; CDR3nt: TGTGCCAGCAGCTTGCAGGGCTACACTGAAGCTTTCTTT
v_gene: TRBV6-2/TRBV6-3; len: 18; d_gene: TRBD2; j_gene: TRBJ2-1; abundance: once; CDR3aa: CASSFPSTSGVSYNEQFF; CDR3nt: TGTGCCAGCAGTTTCCCCTCTACTAGCGGGGTATCCTACAATGAGCAGTTCTTC
v_gene: TRBV18; len: 18; d_gene: .; j_gene: TRBJ2-6; abundance: .; CDR3aa: CASSPAGRILSGANVLTF; CDR3nt: TGTGCCAGCTCACCCGCGGGGAGGATTCTCTCTGGGGCCAACGTCCTGACTTTC
v_gene: TRBV2; len: 14; d_gene: TRBD2; j_gene: TRBJ2-1; abundance: .; CDR3aa: CASSRTSGANEQFF; CDR3nt: TGTGCCAGCAGTAGGACTAGCGGGGCAAATGAGCAGTTCTTC
v_gene: TRBV30; len: 15; d_gene: TRBD1; j_gene: TRBJ1-5; abundance: .; CDR3aa: CAWSPGGTGVKPQHF; CDR3nt: TGTGCCTGGAGTCCCGGCGGAACAGGGGTTAAGCCCCAGCATTTT
v_gene: TRBV5-1; len: 17; d_gene: TRBD2; j_gene: TRBJ2-7; abundance: .; CDR3aa: CASTPGLAGTPGYEQYF; CDR3nt: TGCGCCAGCACCCCCGGACTAGCGGGAACTCCGGGCTACGAGCAGTACTTC
v_gene: TRBV5-1; len: 16; d_gene: TRBD1; j_gene: TRBJ2-7; abundance: .; CDR3aa: CASSLDPGTGGNEQYF; CDR3nt: TGCGCCAGCAGCTTGGACCCCGGGACAGGGGGAAACGAGCAGTACTTC